Presented here are 20 T cell receptor beta chains from one specimen sequenced in a study of control samples from healthy donors and cancer patients. Clones were sequenced by immunoSEQ multiplex PCR, and TCRdb holds only the in-frame ones, with some missing. The sample shows approximately 90,000 clones, 86% of them seen only once. Material: blood. The receptors were sampled from a man aged 25 to 45 in good health.

V gene TRBV24-1 combines with J gene TRBJ1-5, with 9 bases fitting TRBD1. The V gene's germline CDR1 is KGHDR and CDR2 SFDVKD. The CDR3 runs to 18 residues. After removal of 4 bases from V and 2 bases from J, the junction contained 11 bases not matched to a gene. CDR3 sequence (DNA): TGTGCCACCAGTGAGCGTACCGAGGGACAGGGAGGCAATCAGCCCCAGCATTTT. Its translation: CATSERTEGQGGNQPQHF.

This rearrangement joins TRBV21-1 to TRBJ1-3. TRBV21-1 represents a pseudogene. The CDR3 covers 17 residues. CDR3 loop: CASSGERSRSSGNTIYF. CDR3 coding DNA: TGTGCCAGCAGTGGGGAGAGGTCCAGGAGTTCTGGAAACACCATATATTTT.

This chain connects TRBV7-9 to TRBJ2-1; D might be TRBD1 or TRBD2, each matching 6 bases. This CDR3 is 16 amino acids long. V lost 5 bases and J 0 bases, leaving 14 bases between the germline ends. Germline values: CDR1 SEHNR, CDR2 FQNEAQ (reference sequence). CDR3 in DNA: TGTGCCAGCAGCGCCCCGCGGGACATCTCCTACAATGAGCAGTTCTTC. Protein: CASSAPRDISYNEQFF.

The V call is TRBV6-5, the J call TRBJ1-3; TRBD1 matches at 8 bases. The V segment lost 8 bases and the J segment 0 bases; nucleotides outside the gene matches: 3. The germline V gene has CDR1 MNHEY and CDR2 SVGAGI. This CDR3 is built from 14 residues. CDR3 in amino acids: CASQDRASGNTIYF. CDR3 bases: TGTGCCAGCCAGGACAGGGCCTCTGGAAACACCATATATTTT.

The chain combines TRBV3-1 (or the pseudogene TRBV3-2) with TRBJ1-1, with unresolved D. CDR3 length: 15 residues. Trimming pared 2 bases from V and 8 bases from J, leaving 18 bases between. Germline values: CDR1 LGHDT, CDR2 YNNKEL (reference sequence). The CDR3 spells CASSQFGGSQREAFF. In DNA, the CDR3 is TGTGCCAGCAGCCAATTCGGCGGCTCCCAAAGGGAAGCTTTCTTT.

The chain has TRBV6-1 and TRBJ1-5, with TRBD1 matching 7 bases. Trimming at V came to 0 bases and at J to 7 bases, leaving 9 bases not matched to a gene. This CDR3 is 16 amino acids long. Germline V lookup: CDR1 MNHNS, CDR2 SASEGT. CDR3 DNA sequence: TGTGCCAGCAGTGAAGCGATTCAGGGGGAGGGCCAGCCCCAGCATTTT. Its protein is CASSEAIQGEGQPQHF.

This rearrangement joins TRBV5-1 to TRBJ2-1, with 7 bases lining up with TRBD2. The CDR3 is 15 amino acids. Germline V gene sequence: CDR1 SGHRS, CDR2 YFSETQ. Germline trimming cut 0 bases from V and 7 bases from J; bases unmatched to any gene: 7. The CDR3 loop is CASSLDNGGFNEQFF. The CDR3 nucleotides are TGCGCCAGCAGCTTGGACAACGGGGGGTTTAATGAGCAGTTCTTC.

The chain has TRBV9 and TRBJ2-3, with D perhaps matching TRBD2 (7 bases). Deletions cut 6 bases from V and 2 bases from J, with 16 bases between. The CDR3 sequence is 15 residues long. In germline, CDR1 is SGDLS, CDR2 YYNGEE. In nucleotides, the CDR3 is TGTGCCAGCACGCCGGCGGGGGCCCTCACAGATACGCAGTATTTT. Translation gives CASTPAGALTDTQYF.

V usage is TRBV27 and J usage is TRBJ2-3; D may be TRBD1 (5 bases). Germline assignment: CDR1 MNHEY and CDR2 SMNVEV (reference sequence). V was trimmed by 1 base and J by 0 bases, leaving 11 bases between them. There are 16 residues in the CDR3. The chain's CDR3 is CASSLLARGSTDTQYF. CDR3 DNA: TGTGCCAGCAGTTTATTGGCTAGGGGTAGCACAGATACGCAGTATTTT.

The chain employs TRBV5-6 and TRBJ2-3, with no clear D. Trimming stripped 0 bases from V and 4 bases from J, with 6 bases between. CDR1 and CDR2 (germline): SGHDT, YYEEEE. The CDR3 totals 13 residues. The DNA of the CDR3 is TGTGCCAGCAGCTTGGCTGGGGCAGATACGCAGTATTTT. It is translated as CASSLAGADTQYF. Based on the CDR3 plus reference TRBV5-6 and TRBJ2-3, the full variable domain is DAGVTQSPTHLIKTRGQQVTLRCSPKSGHDTVSWYQQALGQGPQFIFQYYEEEERQRGNFPDRFSGHQFPNYSSELNVNALLLGDSALYLCASSLAGADTQYFGPGTRLTVL.

V is TRBV5-8 and J is TRBJ1-5; 7 bases match TRBD1. V was clipped by 6 bases and J by 1 base; unmatched bases: 10. This CDR3 is 16 amino acids long. The germline CDR1 and CDR2 sequences are SGHTS and YDEGEE. The DNA of the CDR3 is TGTGCCAGCATCAAATACAGGGGCGAGAGCAATCAGCCCCAGCATTTT. Translation: CASIKYRGESNQPQHF.

The V and J genes are TRBV6-4 and TRBJ2-3, with 7 bases matching TRBD1. The CDR3 contains 15 residues. From germline, CDR1 is MRHNA and CDR2 SNTAGT. After removal of 11 bases from V and 4 bases from J, the junction contained 15 bases not matched to a gene. CDR3 sequence: CAGSLQGVVADTQYF. In DNA, the CDR3 is TGTGCCGGATCCCTTCAGGGGGTGGTTGCAGATACGCAGTATTTT.

The chain employs TRBV7-9 and TRBJ1-1; D ambiguous. The germline V gene has CDR1 SEHNR and CDR2 FQNEAQ (reference sequence). CDR3 length: 14 residues. The V and J ends lost 5 bases and 1 base respectively, with 11 bases between them. The CDR3, as DNA: TGTGCCAGCAGCCCTATCCTAAGGAACACTGAAGCTTTCTTT. Amino acids: CASSPILRNTEAFF.

The chain has TRBV11-3 and TRBJ2-1; the D is unclear. Trimming stripped 1 base from V and 0 bases from J, with 10 bases between. CDR3 length equals 16 residues. CDR1 and CDR2 (germline): SGHNT, YENEEA. The CDR3 loop reads CASSLVPTRSYNEQFF. For the CDR3, the DNA is TGTGCCAGCAGCTTAGTTCCTACCCGCTCCTACAATGAGCAGTTCTTC.

The chain employs TRBV7-2 and TRBJ2-2, with D possibly TRBD2 on 6 matching bases. CDR1 SGHTA and CDR2 FQGNSA come from the germline V gene. The CDR3 spans 15 residues. Trimming cost V 4 bases and J 7 bases, with 16 bases left between them. CDR3 sequence (DNA): TGTGCCAGCAGCTCACTGCAGGGAGGCAACGGGGAGCTGTTTTTT. This encodes CASSSLQGGNGELFF.

V gene TRBV25-1 combines with J gene TRBJ1-6; 9 bases fit TRBD1. Per germline, CDR1 MGHDK and CDR2 SYGVNS. CDR3 length: 15 residues. Germline trimming cut 3 bases from V and 7 bases from J; bases unmatched to any gene: 4. CDR3 sequence: CASSDTGQGNSPLHF. The CDR3 DNA reads as TGTGCCAGCAGTGATACAGGACAGGGGAATTCACCCCTCCACTTT.

This clone was seen only once. This chain connects TRBV10-1 to TRBJ2-4; D uncertain. This CDR3 region has 16 residues. Trimming removed 0 bases at V and 3 bases at J, with 12 bases between. The V gene's germline CDR1 is WNHNN and CDR2 SYGVQD (reference sequence). The CDR3 reads CASSESMTDFKNIQYF. As DNA, the CDR3 is TGCGCCAGCAGTGAGTCAATGACCGATTTCAAAAACATTCAGTACTTC.

Only one count was recorded for this clone. The gene calls are TRBV7-2 and TRBJ2-3; no clear D gene. The CDR3 runs to 13 residues. CDR1 is SGHTA and CDR2 is FQGNSA in the germline V gene. Trimming took off 5 bases at V and 5 bases at J, with 11 bases between the two ends. The CDR3 protein is CASSRKWGDTQYF. The CDR3 DNA sequence: TGTGCCAGCAGCCGAAAATGGGGAGATACGCAGTATTTT.

This chain connects TRBV5-4 to TRBJ1-1; D might be TRBD1 (6 bases). V lost 4 bases, J lost 7 bases, and 17 bases lay in between. The CDR3 is 14 residues long. Looked up from germline, CDR1 is SGHNT and CDR2 is YYREEE (reference sequence). The DNA for the CDR3 is TGTGCCAGCAGCAGCTTAGGGGGGGCGGGTGAAGCTTTCTTT. Translating it yields CASSSLGGAGEAFF.

This chain connects TRBV7-2 to TRBJ2-5; TRBD2 matches 10 bases. Germline CDR1 and CDR2: SGHTA and FQGNSA. The CDR3 is made up of 14 amino acids. V was clipped by 6 bases and J by 4 bases; unmatched bases: 5. The CDR3 bases are TGTGCCAGCAGACCCGGGACTAGCGTAGAGACCCAGTACTTC. Translating it yields CASRPGTSVETQYF.